The 21 T cell receptor beta chains given below trace back to one sample, sequenced in a study of shared clonotypes between healthy human individuals. Measured with immunoSEQ multiplex PCR; TCRdb has only the in-frame clones, and not every one. The sample holds around 1.1 million clones, approximately 80% seen once. Sequencing was done on a sample of memory CD4+ T cells from PBMCs. Noted subset: CD45RA-negative fraction. Receptors were obtained from a man aged 18 to 35 in good health. Some clones in this sample may be carry-over from other donors' samples.

The chain is built from TRBV18 and TRBJ2-2, with 8 bases matching TRBD2. The germline CDR1 and CDR2 sequences are KGHSH and LQKENI. CDR3 size: 14 residues. Losses at the gene ends were 3 bases for V and 5 bases for J; bases not matched to a gene: 2. DNA of the CDR3: TGTGCCAGCTCACCCTTAGCGGGGACCGGGGAGCTGTTTTTT. Residues: CASSPLAGTGELFF.

This chain connects TRBV18 to TRBJ2-3, with 7 bases fitting TRBD1. CDR1 is KGHSH and CDR2 is LQKENI in the germline V gene. The length of the CDR3 is 15 residues. Trimming cost V 3 bases and J 2 bases; bases outside gene matches: 5. CDR3 in amino acids: CASSPKQGFTDTQYF. The CDR3 bases are TGTGCCAGCTCACCCAAACAGGGGTTCACAGATACGCAGTATTTT.

V is TRBV28 and J is TRBJ2-1, with TRBD2 matching over 10 bases. After removal of 6 bases from V and 7 bases from J, the junction contained 9 bases not matched to a gene. The CDR3 runs to 15 residues. Germline lookup yields CDR1 MDHEN and CDR2 SYDVKM. In nucleotides, the CDR3 is TGTGCCAGCAGCCTCCGAGCGGGAGGGAGGAATGAGCAGTTCTTC. This translates into CASSLRAGGRNEQFF.

This clone was observed a single time. The V and J genes are TRBV5-1 and TRBJ2-2; TRBD2 matches at 8 bases. The CDR3 has 15 residues. CDR1 and CDR2 (germline): SGHRS, YFSETQ. V shed 3 bases, J shed 6 bases, and the junction held 7 bases outside the gene matches. In nucleotides, the CDR3 is TGCGCCAGCAGCTATAGCGGGGCAGGATCCGGGGAGCTGTTTTTT. As protein: CASSYSGAGSGELFF.

The chain recombines TRBV27 with TRBJ2-7; tentatively, D is TRBD1 or TRBD2 (6 bases each). From germline, CDR1 is MNHEY and CDR2 SMNVEV (reference sequence). The CDR3 spans 13 residues. The ends were cut back, 8 bases at V and 6 bases at J, with 17 bases in the middle. The CDR3 is CASGLSGGLEQYF. The CDR3 coding sequence is TGTGCCAGCGGCCTCAGTGGGGGGCTCGAGCAGTACTTC.

The V call is TRBV6-1, the J call TRBJ1-5; D possibly corresponds to TRBD1 (6 bases). Trimming took 5 bases from V and 4 from J, leaving 9 bases between them. This CDR3 comprises 13 residues. Germline V gene lookup returns CDR1 MNHNS and CDR2 SASEGT. CDR3 coding DNA: TGTGCCAGCAGTACAGGGCAAAATCAGCCCCAGCATTTT. Translating it yields CASSTGQNQPQHF.

The genes are TRBV18 and TRBJ1-4; D is unresolved. The CDR3 length is 15 residues. The ends were cut back, 1 base at V and 3 bases at J, with 9 bases in the middle. Germline CDR1 and CDR2: KGHSH and LQKENI. CDR3 sequence: CASSPLGLANEKLFF. DNA for the CDR3: TGTGCCAGCTCACCACTCGGGCTTGCTAATGAAAAACTGTTTTTT.

This clone has only a few counts. The same CDR3 arises from other DNA sequences in this sample as well. The CDR3 DNA reads TGTGCCATCAGTGGTAGCGGGGTCGGCTACGAGCAGTACTTC. Protein sequence: CAISGSGVGYEQYF. The gene calls are TRBV10-3 and TRBJ2-7; 8 bases agree with TRBD2. The length of the CDR3 is 14 residues. Germline-derived CDR1 and CDR2 are ENHRY and SYGVKD. V lost 4 bases to trimming and J lost 3 bases; unmatched junction nucleotides: 5.

This clone has just one count. The chain is built from TRBV6-1 and TRBJ1-4; no clear D gene. The CDR3 spans 12 residues. Germline CDR1 MNHNS, CDR2 SASEGT. V gave up 8 bases and J gave up 5 bases, with 9 bases separating them. The CDR3 coding sequence is TGTGCCAGCGAGGGAGAGAATGAAAAACTGTTTTTT. Translation: CASEGENEKLFF.

The rearrangement uses TRBV5-1 and TRBJ2-3; 7 nucleotides agree with TRBD1. Germline V CDR1 and CDR2: SGHRS, YFSETQ. Trimming removed 5 bases from V and 2 bases from J; junction bases left unmatched: 5. The CDR3 runs 14 residues. CDR3 residues: CASRRTGSTDTQYF. In DNA form, the CDR3 reads TGCGCCAGCAGGAGGACAGGCTCCACAGATACGCAGTATTTT.

The J gene is TRBJ1-5, the V gene TRBV28; the match to TRBD1 covers 12 bases. J gave up 6 bases and V 0 bases, and 3 bases lay outside the gene matches. The CDR3 totals 16 residues. CDR1 and CDR2 from the germline V gene are MDHEN and SYDVKM. The CDR3 DNA reads TGTGCCAGCAGTTTATGGGGGACAGGGGGCGGTCAGCCCCAGCATTTT. Translating it yields CASSLWGTGGGQPQHF. Full variable domain (rest looked up from reference TRBV28 and TRBJ1-5): DVKVTQSSRYLVKRTGEKVFLECVQDMDHENMFWYRQDPGLGLRLIYFSYDVKMKEKGDIPEGYSVSREKKERFSLILESASTNQTSMYLCASSLWGTGGGQPQHFGDGTRLSIL.

The J gene is TRBJ2-7, the V gene TRBV6-1; perhaps TRBD1 as D (5 bases). The CDR3 spans 14 residues. Trimming shortened V by 2 bases and J by 0 bases, and 8 bases separated the two germline ends. Germline lookup yields CDR1 MNHNS and CDR2 SASEGT. This chain's CDR3 is CASSEQGLSYEQYF. The CDR3 DNA sequence: TGTGCCAGCAGTGAACAGGGCCTCTCCTACGAGCAGTACTTC.

This chain uses TRBV19 with TRBJ2-7; D not certain. Trimming removed 4 bases at V and 6 bases at J, with 22 bases between. The CDR3 runs 16 residues. Germline V gives CDR1 LNHDA, CDR2 SQIVND (reference sequence). Here the CDR3 reads CASSTRWSGAGSEQYF. The CDR3 coding sequence is TGTGCCAGTAGTACCAGGTGGAGTGGTGCAGGCAGCGAGCAGTACTTC. The variable domain in full, with the rest retrieved from reference TRBV19 and TRBJ2-7, is DGGITQSPKYLFRKEGQNVTLSCEQNLNHDAMYWYRQDPGQGLRLIYYSQIVNDFQKGDIAEGYSVSREKKESFPLTVTSAQKNPTAFYLCASSTRWSGAGSEQYFGPGTRLTVT.

The rearrangement joins TRBV27 to TRBJ1-5, with D perhaps matching TRBD1 (5 bases). CDR1 is MNHEY and CDR2 is SMNVEV in the germline V gene (reference sequence). The CDR3 runs 14 residues. Trimming stripped 2 bases from V and 6 bases from J, with 11 bases between. This chain's CDR3 is CASSLRWGGQPQHF. CDR3 bases: TGTGCCAGCAGTTTAAGGTGGGGGGGTCAGCCCCAGCATTTT.

This clone appeared a single time. The V gene is TRBV28, the J gene TRBJ1-2; D perhaps matches TRBD1 (6 bases). With 6 bases removed from V and 4 bases from J, the gap between germline ends came to 18 bases. The CDR3 is 15 amino acids. The germline V gene has CDR1 MDHEN and CDR2 SYDVKM. The CDR3 DNA is TGTGCCAGCAGACCCAGGGGCTTGCGGGGCTATGGCTACACCTTC. It codes for CASRPRGLRGYGYTF.

In its sample, this clone was seen once. The chain is built from TRBV10-3 and TRBJ2-5, with TRBD2 matching over 9 bases. After removal of 3 bases from V and 6 bases from J, the junction contained 11 bases not matched to a gene. There are 16 residues in the CDR3. Germline loops: CDR1 ENHRY, CDR2 SYGVKD. CDR3 amino acids: CAISEESSGRAKTQYF. CDR3 bases: TGTGCCATCAGTGAAGAGAGTAGCGGGAGAGCAAAGACCCAGTACTTC.

The chain links TRBV27 to TRBJ2-2; possibly TRBD1 for D (5 bases). V shed 5 bases and J shed 3 bases, with 16 bases lying between them. The CDR3 spans 16 residues. Germline V gene lookup returns CDR1 MNHEY and CDR2 SMNVEV (reference sequence). The CDR3 DNA follows: TGTGCCAGCAGTCTCCTGACTCTCAGGGACACCGGGGAGCTGTTTTTT. This encodes CASSLLTLRDTGELFF.

This CDR3 is CASTAYEQYF. The DNA of the CDR3 is TGCGCCAGTACAGCATACGAGCAGTACTTC. This rearrangement joins TRBV23-1 to TRBJ2-7, with D unresolved. TRBV23-1 is classed as an ORF, of uncertain function. The CDR3 has 10 amino acids. The V end lost 9 bases, the J end lost 4 bases, and 7 bases lay between the germline ends.

A remark on this clone: The identical CDR3 is also encoded by other nucleotide sequences in the sample. The rearrangement links TRBV6-6 to TRBJ1-1; 7 bases align to TRBD1. This CDR3 has 14 residues. Germline-derived CDR1 and CDR2 are MNHNY and SVGAGI (reference sequence). Trimming at V came to 7 bases and at J to 1 base, leaving 6 bases not matched to a gene. In DNA form, the CDR3 reads TGTGCCAGCACACCAGGGACAGCGAACACTGAAGCTTTCTTT. It encodes CASTPGTANTEAFF.

CDR3 bases: TGTGCCAGCAGCCGGACAGCTGTATCTGGTGAGACCCAGTACTTC. It yields the protein CASSRTAVSGETQYF. The chain joins TRBV5-4 to TRBJ2-5, with a possible D match to TRBD1 (6 bases). Per germline, CDR1 SGHNT and CDR2 YYREEE (reference sequence). The CDR3 is made up of 15 amino acids. Trimming took 4 bases from V and 5 from J, leaving 18 bases between them.

This chain joins TRBV7-9 and TRBJ1-2, with TRBD1 matching 7 bases. V lost 1 base, J lost 3 bases, and 5 bases stayed unmatched. This CDR3 has 15 residues. Germline assignment: CDR1 SEHNR and CDR2 FQNEAQ (reference sequence). This chain's CDR3 is CASSLEPGQHYGYTF. CDR3 DNA: TGTGCCAGCAGCTTAGAACCGGGACAGCACTATGGCTACACCTTC.